A selection of T cell receptor gamma chains follows, all from one sample in a study of gamma-delta chains in newborns, infants, children. TCRdb reprocessed the reads using CATT. The sample comprises some 810 gamma-chain clones, 1.9% of which are singletons, and more than 13% rests with the top ten. The sample consisted of blood. These receptors came from a child who was a newborn, infant or young child, either healthy, febrile or measles-vaccinated (not recorded which). The CDR3 runs from the conserved cysteine through the conserved F or W.

j_gene	v_gene	CDR3aa
TRGJP	TRGV9	CALWESNELGKKIKVF
TRGJP2	TRGV4	CATWDGSDWIKTF
TRGJP1	TRGV8	CATWDKGTNGWYKIF
TRGJ1/TRGJ2	TRGV3	CATWDRRGYYKKLF
TRGJ1/TRGJ2	TRGV5	CATWDRPCYKKLF
TRGJ1/TRGJ2	TRGV3	CATWDQVYYKKLF
TRGJ1/TRGJ2	TRGV9	CALWEVLISKKLF
TRGJ1/TRGJ2	TRGV4	CATWDGTNYYKKLF
TRGJ1/TRGJ2	TRGV3	CATWDRSQYKKLF
TRGJ1/TRGJ2	TRGV2	CATWDGPFYLKKLF
TRGJ1/TRGJ2	TRGV3	CATWDRPQYKKLF
TRGJ1/TRGJ2	TRGV4	CATWDNYKKLF
TRGJP	TRGV8	CATWDSQELGKKIKVF
TRGJ1/TRGJ2	TRGV4	CATWDGPYKKLF
TRGJP2	TRGV8	CATWGSDWIKTF
TRGJ1/TRGJ2	TRGV4	CATWDGPRNYKKLF
TRGJ1/TRGJ2	TRGV8	CATWVRNYYKKLF
TRGJ1/TRGJ2	TRGV8	CATWESGRKLF
TRGJP1	TRGV2	CATWYTTGWFKIF
TRGJ1/TRGJ2	TRGV4	CATWDGRYKKLF
TRGJ1/TRGJ2	TRGV4	CATWDGNYYKKLF
TRGJ1/TRGJ2	TRGV3	CATWDASNYYKKLF
TRGJP1	TRGV3	CATWDSNTGWFKIF
TRGJP2	TRGV8	CATWDESGWIKTF
TRGJP2	TRGV4	CATWDGGSDWIKTF
TRGJ1/TRGJ2	TRGV2	CATWDGYLYYKKLF
TRGJ1/TRGJ2	TRGV4	CATWDGPEKKLF
TRGJP1	TRGV3	CATWDRPPRSTGWFKIF
TRGJ1/TRGJ2	TRGV9	CALWDTYYYKKLF